This TCR beta chain was obtained from a study of blood T cell repertoires in COVID-19 (dated by TCRdb to 2018 to 2021). Background on the whole study: Samples covering the acute and convalescent phases of COVID-19 were provided by collaborators in the United States, Italy and Spain. The prospective study material was composed of cDNA or gDNA derived from T cells, B-cell-depleted T cells, or PBMCs. Sample metadata almost always included a de-identified subject ID, COVID-19 status, age in years and sex. The samples were drawn from the first 160 participants of the ongoing ImmuneRACE study and from some 1,300 subjects provided by 6 global collaborators. Deeply sampled blood TCRbeta repertoires from subjects exposed to, actively infected with, or recovered from COVID-19 were included in the dataset. Where available, HLA class I and class II types were taken from metadata supplied by the sample provider and were not determined by assay-based typing. The repertoires were made available in a free public database intended to serve as a resource for research on the immune response to SARS-CoV-2.

Each collaborating institution followed its own protocols to collect whole blood in K2EDTA tubes. For TCRbeta analysis, collaborator samples were shipped as frozen whole blood, as isolated PBMCs, or as DNA extracted from either sample type. Remarks on this clone: Its antigen remains unidentified. Per-base qualities were not stored, and no clone one base away is much larger.

The immunoSEQ Assay, a bias-controlled multiplex PCR, was used to amplify TCRbeta CDR3 regions from genomic DNA. Regarding the original processing steps: The number of nucleated cells in each sample was estimated from the amplification of reference gene primers within the assay. Sequence reads were collapsed and filtered to measure the absolute abundance of every unique TCRbeta CDR3 rearrangement. For each sample, productive Simpson clonality was calculated as the square root of Simpson's diversity index over productive rearrangements. Drawn from immuneACCESS, this table holds only the in-frame rearrangements with V and J called that TCRdb kept. Clones are partly lost; checked studies trace under half to an unresolved V gene and leave the rest unexplained. The D gene and trimming were derived from the DNA, and the V and J assignments and clone size from that table. This sample is represented by approximately 140,000 clones; around 88% of them were singletons. The ten largest clones represent roughly 28% of the sample.

Study-wide findings and limitations: Clinical and demographic metadata were provided uncurated, with the amount varying by source and participant.

CDR1 and CDR2, per the germline V gene (reference sequence), are SGHNT and YYREEE. V and J lose 4 bases and 1 base, and a span of 9 bases separates them. The CDR3 runs 15 amino acids, cysteine and phenylalanine included. Only the CDR3 part of the read is kept: 45 bases, read in frame from the first base. This sequence originates from a human donor in a cohort sampled during active COVID-19. The sample taken for sequencing was peripheral blood. The rearranged chain carries TRBV5-4 and TRBJ2-6; TRBD2 is a weak D gene call, 7 bases matching. The CDR3 sequence is CASSEGGSGANVLTF. The nucleotide sequence is given as TGTGCCAGCAGCGAGGGGGGGTCTGGGGCCAACGTCCTGACTTTC.